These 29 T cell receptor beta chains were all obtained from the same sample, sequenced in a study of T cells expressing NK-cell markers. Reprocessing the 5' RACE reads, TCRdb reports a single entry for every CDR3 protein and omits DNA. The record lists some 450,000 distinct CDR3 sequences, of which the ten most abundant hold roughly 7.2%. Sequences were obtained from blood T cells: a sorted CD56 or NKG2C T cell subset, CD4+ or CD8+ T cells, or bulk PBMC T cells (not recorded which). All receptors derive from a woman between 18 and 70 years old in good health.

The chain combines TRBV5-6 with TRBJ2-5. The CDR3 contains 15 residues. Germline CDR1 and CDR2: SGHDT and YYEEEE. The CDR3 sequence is CASSLLLSDQETQYF.

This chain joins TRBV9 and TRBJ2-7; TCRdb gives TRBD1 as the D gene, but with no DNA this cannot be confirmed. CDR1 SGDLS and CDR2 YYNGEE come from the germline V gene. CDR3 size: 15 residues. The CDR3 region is CASSVGPREGYEQYF.

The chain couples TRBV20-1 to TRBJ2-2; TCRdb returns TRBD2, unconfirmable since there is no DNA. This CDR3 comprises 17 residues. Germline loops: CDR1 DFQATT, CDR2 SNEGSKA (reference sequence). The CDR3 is CSARGGPRSGGTGELFF.

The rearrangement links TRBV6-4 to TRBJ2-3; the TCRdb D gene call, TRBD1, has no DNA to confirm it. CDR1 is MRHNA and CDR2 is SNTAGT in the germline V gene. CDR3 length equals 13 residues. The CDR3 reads CASSGTVTDTQYF.

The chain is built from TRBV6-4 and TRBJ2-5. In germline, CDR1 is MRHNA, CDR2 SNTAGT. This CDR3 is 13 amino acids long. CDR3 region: CASSAGYQETQYF.

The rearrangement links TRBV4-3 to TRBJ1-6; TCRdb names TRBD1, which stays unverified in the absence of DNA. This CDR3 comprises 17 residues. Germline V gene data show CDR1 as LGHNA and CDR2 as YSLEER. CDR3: CASSQDDLQGYNSPLHF.

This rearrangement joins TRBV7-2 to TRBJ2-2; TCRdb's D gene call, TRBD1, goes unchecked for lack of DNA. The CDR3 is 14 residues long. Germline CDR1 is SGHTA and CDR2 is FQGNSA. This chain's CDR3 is CASSLDRGARELFF.

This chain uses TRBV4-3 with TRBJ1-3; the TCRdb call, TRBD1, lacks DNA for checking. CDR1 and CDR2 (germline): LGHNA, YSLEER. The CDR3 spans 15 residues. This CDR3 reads CASSQGRYTGNTIYF.

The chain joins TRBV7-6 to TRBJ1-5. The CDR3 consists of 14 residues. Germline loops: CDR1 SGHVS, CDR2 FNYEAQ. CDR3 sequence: CASSAGVGNQPQHF.

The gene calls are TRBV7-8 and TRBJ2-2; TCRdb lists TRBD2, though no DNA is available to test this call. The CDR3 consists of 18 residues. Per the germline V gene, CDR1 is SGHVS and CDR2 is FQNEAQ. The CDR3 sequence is CASSLVRGGRNIPGELFF.

The CDR3 protein is CASRGQGLDTQYF. This rearrangement joins TRBV5-4 to TRBJ2-3; TCRdb selects TRBD1, and the lack of DNA leaves this call unchecked. The germline CDR1 and CDR2 sequences are SGHNT and YYREEE (reference sequence). CDR3 size: 13 residues.

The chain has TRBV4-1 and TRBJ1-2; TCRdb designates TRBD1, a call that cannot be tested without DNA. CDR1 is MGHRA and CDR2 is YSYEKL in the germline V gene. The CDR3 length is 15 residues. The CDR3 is CASSPSTGHIYGYTF.

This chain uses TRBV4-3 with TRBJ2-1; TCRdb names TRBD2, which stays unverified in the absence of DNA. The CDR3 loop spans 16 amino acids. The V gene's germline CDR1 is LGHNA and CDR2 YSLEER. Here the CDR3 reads CASSQFSSPYYNEQFF.

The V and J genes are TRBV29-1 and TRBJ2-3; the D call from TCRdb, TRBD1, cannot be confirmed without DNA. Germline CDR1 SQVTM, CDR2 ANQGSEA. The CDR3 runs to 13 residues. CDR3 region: CSQGTENTDTQYF.

The CDR3: CASSTPSGSEDEQFF. V usage is TRBV11-2 and J usage is TRBJ2-1; the TRBD2 assignment by TCRdb is unverifiable without DNA. This CDR3 region has 15 residues. CDR1 is SGHAT and CDR2 is FQNNGV in the germline V gene.

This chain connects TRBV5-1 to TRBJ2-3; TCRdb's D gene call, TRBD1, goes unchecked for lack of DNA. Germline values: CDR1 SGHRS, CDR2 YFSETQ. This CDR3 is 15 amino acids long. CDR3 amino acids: CASSHTGIPMDTQYF.

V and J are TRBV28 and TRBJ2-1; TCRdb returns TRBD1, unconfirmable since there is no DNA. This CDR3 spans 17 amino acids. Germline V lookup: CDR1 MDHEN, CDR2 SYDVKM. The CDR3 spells CASSPTGASSSYNEQFF.

The CDR3 sequence is CASRETGGENTEAFF. The chain combines TRBV10-1 with TRBJ1-1; TCRdb outputs TRBD1, but without DNA this stays unchecked. The CDR3 covers 15 residues. Germline loops: CDR1 WNHNN, CDR2 SYGVQD (reference sequence).

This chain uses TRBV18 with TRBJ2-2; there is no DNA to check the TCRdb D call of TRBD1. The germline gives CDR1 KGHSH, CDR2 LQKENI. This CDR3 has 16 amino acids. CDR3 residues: CASSPQAGSLPGELFF.

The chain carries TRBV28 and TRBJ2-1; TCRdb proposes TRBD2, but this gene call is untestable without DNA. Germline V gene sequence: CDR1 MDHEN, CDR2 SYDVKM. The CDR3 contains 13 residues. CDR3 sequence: CASSPSNDNEQFF.

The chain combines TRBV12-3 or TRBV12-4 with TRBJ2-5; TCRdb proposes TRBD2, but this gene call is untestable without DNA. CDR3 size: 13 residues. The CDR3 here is CASSVGPARAQYF.

CDR3 protein: CASSSYPPLTGFEGYTF. The chain links TRBV27 to TRBJ1-2; the D gene TCRdb calls, TRBD1, cannot be checked with no DNA. Germline CDR1 MNHEY, CDR2 SMNVEV (reference sequence). The CDR3 has 17 amino acids.

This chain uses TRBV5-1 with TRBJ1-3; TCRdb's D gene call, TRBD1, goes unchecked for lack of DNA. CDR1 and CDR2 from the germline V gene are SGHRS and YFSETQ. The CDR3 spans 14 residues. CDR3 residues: CASSLGTDGNTIYF.

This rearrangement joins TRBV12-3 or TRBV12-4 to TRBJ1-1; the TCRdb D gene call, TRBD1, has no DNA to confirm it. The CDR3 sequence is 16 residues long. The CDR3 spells CASSFTPKQGNTEAFF.

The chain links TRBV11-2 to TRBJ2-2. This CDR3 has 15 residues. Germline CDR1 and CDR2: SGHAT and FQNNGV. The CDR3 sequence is CASSLVSGSGGELFF. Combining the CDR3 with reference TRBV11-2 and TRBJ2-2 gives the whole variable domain EAGVAQSPRYKIIEKRQSVAFWCNPISGHATLYWYQQILGQGPKLLIQFQNNGVVDDSQLPKDRFSAERLKGVDSTLKIQPAKLEDSAVYLCASSLVSGSGGELFFGEGSRLTVL.

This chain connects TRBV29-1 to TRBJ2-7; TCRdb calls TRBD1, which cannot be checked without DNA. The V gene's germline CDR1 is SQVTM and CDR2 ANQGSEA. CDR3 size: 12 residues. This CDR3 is CSVRTGTYEQYF.

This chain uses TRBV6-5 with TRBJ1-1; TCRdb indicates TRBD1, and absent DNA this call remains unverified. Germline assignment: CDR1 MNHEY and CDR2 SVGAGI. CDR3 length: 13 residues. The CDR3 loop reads CASSSGMYTEAFF.

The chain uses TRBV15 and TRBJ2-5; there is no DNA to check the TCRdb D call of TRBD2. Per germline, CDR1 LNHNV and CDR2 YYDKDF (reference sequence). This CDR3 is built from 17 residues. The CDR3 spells CATSRGRGIQAGETQYF.

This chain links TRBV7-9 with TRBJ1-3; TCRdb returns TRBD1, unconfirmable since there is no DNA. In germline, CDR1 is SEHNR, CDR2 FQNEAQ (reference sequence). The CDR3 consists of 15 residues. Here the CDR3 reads CASSARGVAGNTIYF. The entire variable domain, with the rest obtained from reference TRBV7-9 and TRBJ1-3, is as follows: DTGVSQNPRHKITKRGQNVTFRCDPISEHNRLYWYRQTLGQGPEFLTYFQNEAQLEKSRLLSDRFSAERPKGSFSTLEIQRTEQGDSAMYLCASSARGVAGNTIYFGEGSWLTVV.